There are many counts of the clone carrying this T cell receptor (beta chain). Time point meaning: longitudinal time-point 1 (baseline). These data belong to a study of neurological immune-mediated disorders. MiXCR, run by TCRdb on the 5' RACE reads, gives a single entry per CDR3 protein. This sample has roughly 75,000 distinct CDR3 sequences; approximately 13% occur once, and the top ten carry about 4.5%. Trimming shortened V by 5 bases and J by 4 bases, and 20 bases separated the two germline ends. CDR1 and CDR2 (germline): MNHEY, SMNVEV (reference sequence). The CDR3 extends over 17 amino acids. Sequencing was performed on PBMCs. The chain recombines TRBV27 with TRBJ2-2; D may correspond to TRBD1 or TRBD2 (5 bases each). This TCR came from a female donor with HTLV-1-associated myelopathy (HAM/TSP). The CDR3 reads CASSARDVLLGTGELFF. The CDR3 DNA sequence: TGTGCCAGCAGTGCCCGGGACGTACTTTTGGGCACCGGGGAGCTGTTTTTT.